What follows is one T cell receptor beta chain and its context. This receptor's antigen is unknown. No base qualities exist here, and no much larger clone lies one base off it. PBMCs were isolated by Ficoll-Paque density gradient centrifugation. TCRdb lists the instrument as Illumina NovaSeq 6000. TCRalpha and TCRbeta cDNA libraries were constructed by 5'RACE with constant-segment primers, with sample barcodes and unique molecular identifiers being introduced. Trizol reagent was used to extract RNA from every sample. Library amplification was performed in two PCR steps, and a second sample barcode and Illumina TruSeq adapters were introduced in the second step. The libraries were sequenced on an Illumina NovaSeq using 2 x 150 bp paired-end reads. As for the authors' bioinformatics: Demultiplexing of reads and collapsing into UMI-guided consensus sequences were performed with migec v1.2.7. Using mixcr v2.1.11, the UMI consensuses were aligned to TRA and TRB V and J templates and assembled into clonotypes. Expanded or contracted clonotypes were those called significant by both edgeR and NoisET, with noise models trained on biological replicates. For edgeR calls, the thresholds were a false discovery rate-adjusted p below 0.01 and a log2 fold-change of 1. PCA with hierarchical clustering of max-normalized trajectories of the 1000 most abundant clonotypes was used as exploratory dynamics analysis. Separately sequenced CD4+ and CD8+ repertoires were used to assign a CD4 or CD8 phenotype to each responding clone. The public reads were run again by TCRdb, first through fastp at Q25 and then through MiXCR, and only productive beta chains were kept. One record per CDR3 amino acid sequence lists the most common genes and DNA. The V and J calls were not made by the authors but by TCRdb's processing. The sample table holds 95,000 to 120,000 distinct CDR3 sequences, of which about a fifth were seen once. Of the sample, around 40% falls within the top ten clones.

CDR1 SGHKS and CDR2 YYEKEE are derived from the germline V gene (reference sequence). Its CDR3 holds 15 amino acids, cysteine through phenylalanine. Only CDR3 DNA remains: 45 bases, in frame from the first base. Trimming removed 4 bases from V and 2 bases from J, leaving 15 bases between the germline ends. The sample comes from a study of T-cell memory formation after mild COVID-19 (TCRdb year 2021). Context from the whole study: Most TCR sequence clusters were specific to one of the two donors. In a couple of donors, T-cell clones that expanded and contracted after mild COVID-19 were followed by sequencing TCRalpha and TCRbeta repertoires longitudinally. The cohort comprised two young, previously healthy adult volunteers, one female and one male. Study-wide conclusions, independent of this receptor: Balanced CD4/CD8 phenotypes were observed for clones contracting from day 15 to 85, whereas a bias towards CD4+ was observed for a second wave of clones expanding from day 15 to 37. SARS-CoV-2 specificity was not confirmed for the second-wave clones peaking on day 37. Some responding clones were detected in pre-infection memory, suggesting pre-existing cross-reactive memory T cells joined the SARS-CoV-2 response. Contracting CD4+ clones turned up mainly in the CM and EM memory subsets, whereas EMRA was where CD8+ clones were enriched. Only a couple of mild cases were covered in the study, and larger cohorts including severe cases with pre-infection samples were considered necessary.

Here the chain combines TRBV5-5 and TRBJ2-5; the D gene is perhaps TRBD2, from 5 matching bases. This clonotype was sampled from a man aged 18 to 30 who had mild COVID-19 (a few samples of this study predate the infection). The sample titles of this study are shuffled in the database, so cell type and time point are left out; the donor was told from shared clones. The sequenced material came from PBMCs or a T cell subset sorted from them (not recorded which). The DNA sequence is TGTGCCAGCAGCCGACCCCCCTGGGAGCAAGAGACCCAGTACTTC. This is translated as CASSRPPWEQETQYF.